Listed below are T cell receptor beta chains from one sample, sequenced in a study of T cell responses to AZD1222 COVID-19 vaccine. TCRdb's copy holds only in-frame clones and misses some; the assay was immunoSEQ multiplex PCR. The sample holds about 100,000 clones, around 87% seen once. The sequencing here drew on peripheral blood, taken 28 days after the second AZD1222 dose. These TCRs come from an adult who received the AZD1222 COVID-19 vaccine. Both conserved end residues are part of each CDR3. Each record gives: J gene, V gene, clone size, D gene, CDR3 protein, CDR3 DNA. The D gene is left open where the match is weak. Only part of the rows carry a size: once, few, many, or a class if the clone is expanded.

J gene: TRBJ2-5
V gene: TRBV5-4
clone size: -
D gene: TRBD2
CDR3 protein: CASSWRSGSKETQYF
CDR3 DNA: TGTGCCAGCAGCTGGCGTAGCGGGAGTAAAGAGACCCAGTACTTC

J gene: TRBJ2-7
V gene: TRBV4-1
clone size: -
D gene: TRBD1
CDR3 protein: CASSQGSLRQGDNEQYF
CDR3 DNA: TGCGCCAGCAGCCAAGGTTCCCTACGACAGGGGGACAACGAGCAGTACTTC

J gene: TRBJ1-2
V gene: TRBV28
clone size: -
D gene: -
CDR3 protein: CASSLGYLNYGYTF
CDR3 DNA: TGTGCCAGCAGTTTAGGTTATCTGAACTATGGCTACACCTTC

J gene: TRBJ1-5
V gene: TRBV5-5
clone size: -
D gene: -
CDR3 protein: CASSWGGSSNQPQHF
CDR3 DNA: TGTGCCAGCAGCTGGGGGGGCAGTAGCAATCAGCCCCAGCATTTT

J gene: TRBJ1-5
V gene: TRBV2
clone size: once
D gene: TRBD1
CDR3 protein: CASSSSGGQGNQPQHF
CDR3 DNA: TGTGCCAGCAGTTCCTCAGGGGGACAGGGCAATCAGCCCCAGCATTTT

J gene: TRBJ1-1
V gene: TRBV5-1
clone size: -
D gene: -
CDR3 protein: CASMKEMNTEAFF
CDR3 DNA: TGCGCCAGCATGAAGGAGATGAACACTGAAGCTTTCTTT

J gene: TRBJ2-7
V gene: TRBV7-3
clone size: -
D gene: -
CDR3 protein: CASSSEGGFTYEQYF
CDR3 DNA: TGTGCCAGCAGCTCAGAGGGGGGCTTCACCTACGAGCAGTACTTC

J gene: TRBJ1-2
V gene: TRBV5-1
clone size: -
D gene: -
CDR3 protein: CASSLGQREGGYTF
CDR3 DNA: TGCGCCAGCAGCTTGGGACAACGAGAGGGGGGCTACACCTTC

J gene: TRBJ2-7
V gene: TRBV28
clone size: -
D gene: -
CDR3 protein: CASRRLSTYEQYF
CDR3 DNA: TGTGCCAGCAGAAGACTATCCACCTACGAGCAGTACTTC

J gene: TRBJ2-3
V gene: TRBV7-8
clone size: -
D gene: -
CDR3 protein: CASSLVPTGTDTQYF
CDR3 DNA: TGTGCCAGCAGCTTAGTCCCCACGGGCACAGATACGCAGTATTTT

J gene: TRBJ2-1
V gene: TRBV7-2
clone size: -
D gene: TRBD1
CDR3 protein: CASSSRGPSEQFF
CDR3 DNA: TGTGCCAGCAGCAGCAGGGGGCCGAGTGAGCAGTTCTTC

J gene: TRBJ1-3
V gene: TRBV5-1
clone size: -
D gene: -
CDR3 protein: CASSPAQWGNTIYF
CDR3 DNA: TGCGCCAGCAGCCCTGCCCAGTGGGGAAACACCATATATTTT

J gene: TRBJ2-1
V gene: TRBV30
clone size: -
D gene: -
CDR3 protein: CAFHGLAAYNEQFF
CDR3 DNA: TGTGCCTTTCACGGCCTAGCAGCGTACAATGAGCAGTTCTTC

J gene: TRBJ2-1
V gene: TRBV7-3
clone size: few
D gene: -
CDR3 protein: CASSLVTYNEQFF
CDR3 DNA: TGTGCCAGCAGCTTGGTTACTTACAATGAGCAGTTCTTC

J gene: TRBJ2-7
V gene: TRBV27
clone size: -
D gene: -
CDR3 protein: CASSPNNYEQYF
CDR3 DNA: TGTGCCAGCAGTCCCAACAATTACGAGCAGTACTTC

J gene: TRBJ1-6
V gene: TRBV10-3
clone size: -
D gene: TRBD1
CDR3 protein: CAISPGQTNSPLHF
CDR3 DNA: TGTGCCATCAGTCCGGGACAGACGAATTCACCCCTCCACTTT

J gene: TRBJ1-5
V gene: TRBV24-1
clone size: -
D gene: -
CDR3 protein: CATQKGVGNQPQHF
CDR3 DNA: TGTGCCACCCAGAAAGGGGTGGGAAATCAGCCCCAGCATTTT

J gene: TRBJ1-2
V gene: TRBV5-4
clone size: -
D gene: -
CDR3 protein: CASSLNMVRAGYTF
CDR3 DNA: TGTGCCAGCAGCTTAAACATGGTGAGGGCTGGCTACACCTTC

J gene: TRBJ2-7
V gene: TRBV19
clone size: -
D gene: -
CDR3 protein: CASSIKGRPYEQYF
CDR3 DNA: TGTGCCAGTAGTATAAAAGGGCGTCCCTACGAGCAGTACTTC

J gene: TRBJ1-4
V gene: TRBV3-1/TRBV3-2
clone size: -
D gene: TRBD1
CDR3 protein: CASSNRGKDEKLFF
CDR3 DNA: TGTGCCAGCAGCAACAGGGGAAAGGATGAAAAACTGTTTTTT

J gene: TRBJ1-3
V gene: TRBV11-2
clone size: -
D gene: -
CDR3 protein: CASSLGRDTIYF
CDR3 DNA: TGTGCCAGCAGCTTAGGACGTGACACCATATATTTT

J gene: TRBJ2-3
V gene: TRBV9
clone size: -
D gene: -
CDR3 protein: CASSAASESDTQYF
CDR3 DNA: TGTGCCAGCAGCGCCGCTAGCGAGTCGGATACGCAGTATTTT

J gene: TRBJ2-7
V gene: TRBV23-1
clone size: -
D gene: -
CDR3 protein: CASSQLGTLSSYEQYF
CDR3 DNA: TGCGCCAGCAGTCAATTGGGGACCTTGAGCTCCTACGAGCAGTACTTC

J gene: TRBJ2-7
V gene: TRBV10-2
clone size: -
D gene: TRBD1
CDR3 protein: CASRGQTGVDEQYF
CDR3 DNA: TGCGCCAGCAGAGGGCAGACAGGGGTGGACGAGCAGTACTTC

J gene: TRBJ1-5
V gene: TRBV9
clone size: -
D gene: -
CDR3 protein: CASSRDGVSNQPQHF
CDR3 DNA: TGTGCCAGCAGCCGAGACGGGGTTAGCAATCAGCCCCAGCATTTT

J gene: TRBJ1-5
V gene: TRBV6-2/TRBV6-3
clone size: -
D gene: -
CDR3 protein: CASSQLGGPNQPQHF
CDR3 DNA: TGTGCCAGCAGCCAGCTTGGGGGGCCGAATCAGCCCCAGCATTTT

J gene: TRBJ1-2
V gene: TRBV9
clone size: few
D gene: -
CDR3 protein: CASKVEGSNYGYTF
CDR3 DNA: TGTGCCAGCAAGGTGGAGGGTTCGAACTATGGCTACACCTTC

J gene: TRBJ1-1
V gene: TRBV5-6
clone size: few
D gene: -
CDR3 protein: CASSGGRGPMNTEAFF
CDR3 DNA: TGTGCCAGCAGCGGGGGACGGGGTCCCATGAACACTGAAGCTTTCTTT

J gene: TRBJ1-5
V gene: TRBV4-3
clone size: few
D gene: -
CDR3 protein: CASSQEAGGYQPQHF
CDR3 DNA: TGCGCCAGCAGCCAAGAAGCGGGAGGATATCAGCCCCAGCATTTT

J gene: TRBJ2-3
V gene: TRBV28
clone size: -
D gene: TRBD2
CDR3 protein: CASTQPSGRQDTQYF
CDR3 DNA: TGTGCCAGCACCCAGCCCAGCGGGAGGCAAGATACGCAGTATTTT

J gene: TRBJ2-1
V gene: TRBV11-1
clone size: -
D gene: TRBD2
CDR3 protein: CASSPRGLAGSNEQFF
CDR3 DNA: TGTGCCAGCAGCCCGAGGGGACTAGCGGGATCCAATGAGCAGTTCTTC

J gene: TRBJ1-1
V gene: TRBV9
clone size: -
D gene: -
CDR3 protein: CASSVNLGGVTEAFF
CDR3 DNA: TGTGCCAGCAGCGTAAATCTGGGAGGTGTAACTGAAGCTTTCTTT

J gene: TRBJ2-3
V gene: TRBV6-2/TRBV6-3
clone size: -
D gene: -
CDR3 protein: CASSDLDTQYF
CDR3 DNA: TGTGCCAGCAGTGACTTGGATACGCAGTATTTT

J gene: TRBJ2-5
V gene: TRBV2
clone size: -
D gene: TRBD2
CDR3 protein: CASINIPGLAGGGQETQYF
CDR3 DNA: TGTGCCAGCATTAACATCCCGGGACTAGCGGGAGGTGGGCAAGAGACCCAGTACTTC

J gene: TRBJ2-3
V gene: TRBV14
clone size: -
D gene: TRBD2
CDR3 protein: CASGASGNTQYF
CDR3 DNA: TGTGCCAGCGGGGCTAGCGGAAATACGCAGTATTTT

J gene: TRBJ2-3
V gene: TRBV7-3
clone size: once
D gene: -
CDR3 protein: CASSSFAGTDTQYF
CDR3 DNA: TGTGCCAGCAGCTCCTTTGCGGGCACAGATACGCAGTATTTT

J gene: TRBJ1-1
V gene: TRBV29-1
clone size: -
D gene: -
CDR3 protein: CSALTVNTEAFF
CDR3 DNA: TGCAGCGCTCTAACGGTAAACACTGAAGCTTTCTTT

J gene: TRBJ1-3
V gene: TRBV3-1/TRBV3-2
clone size: -
D gene: -
CDR3 protein: CASSQDRGDTIYF
CDR3 DNA: TGTGCCAGCAGCCAAGATCGTGGGGACACCATATATTTT

J gene: TRBJ2-7
V gene: TRBV4-2
clone size: -
D gene: -
CDR3 protein: CASSHLQTAEQYF
CDR3 DNA: TGTGCCAGCAGCCACCTTCAGACTGCCGAGCAGTACTTC

J gene: TRBJ2-1
V gene: TRBV6-2/TRBV6-3
clone size: -
D gene: TRBD2
CDR3 protein: CASSYLASGRNEQFF
CDR3 DNA: TGTGCCAGCAGTTACCTGGCTAGCGGGAGGAATGAGCAGTTCTTC

J gene: TRBJ2-1
V gene: TRBV7-6
clone size: -
D gene: -
CDR3 protein: CASTPDWTYNEQFF
CDR3 DNA: TGTGCCAGCACCCCCGACTGGACCTACAATGAGCAGTTCTTC

J gene: TRBJ1-1
V gene: TRBV18
clone size: -
D gene: TRBD1
CDR3 protein: CASSPTGAGETEAFF
CDR3 DNA: TGTGCCAGCTCACCCACAGGGGCAGGGGAGACTGAAGCTTTCTTT

J gene: TRBJ1-5
V gene: TRBV10-2
clone size: -
D gene: -
CDR3 protein: CASSESNPNNQPQHF
CDR3 DNA: TGCGCCAGCAGTGAGTCGAACCCGAACAATCAGCCCCAGCATTTT

J gene: TRBJ2-7
V gene: TRBV6-2/TRBV6-3
clone size: -
D gene: TRBD1
CDR3 protein: CASSARTGNTYEQYF
CDR3 DNA: TGTGCCAGCAGTGCCCGGACAGGAAATACCTACGAGCAGTACTTC

J gene: TRBJ1-4
V gene: TRBV6-5
clone size: -
D gene: TRBD1
CDR3 protein: CASKDRGLGNEKLFF
CDR3 DNA: TGTGCCAGCAAGGACAGGGGGCTCGGTAATGAAAAACTGTTTTTT

J gene: TRBJ1-4
V gene: TRBV28
clone size: -
D gene: -
CDR3 protein: CASGEAGLINEKLFF
CDR3 DNA: TGTGCCAGCGGAGAGGCGGGGTTGATTAATGAAAAACTGTTTTTT

J gene: TRBJ1-2
V gene: TRBV7-9
clone size: -
D gene: -
CDR3 protein: CASSLDRSGRGYTF
CDR3 DNA: TGTGCCAGCAGCTTAGATAGGTCGGGACGTGGCTACACCTTC

J gene: TRBJ1-5
V gene: TRBV15
clone size: -
D gene: -
CDR3 protein: CATSREVGRGFYSNQPQHF
CDR3 DNA: TGTGCCACCAGCAGAGAAGTGGGTAGGGGATTTTATAGCAATCAGCCCCAGCATTTT

J gene: TRBJ2-3
V gene: TRBV7-9
clone size: few
D gene: -
CDR3 protein: CASSLGSADTQYF
CDR3 DNA: TGTGCCAGCAGCTTGGGCTCTGCAGATACGCAGTATTTT

J gene: TRBJ1-3
V gene: TRBV9
clone size: -
D gene: -
CDR3 protein: CASSVEAFSGNTIYF
CDR3 DNA: TGTGCCAGCAGCGTAGAGGCTTTCTCAGGAAACACCATATATTTT

J gene: TRBJ2-3
V gene: TRBV29-1
clone size: -
D gene: -
CDR3 protein: CSVPGHPDTQYF
CDR3 DNA: TGCAGCGTTCCCGGGCATCCAGATACGCAGTATTTT

J gene: TRBJ1-3
V gene: TRBV5-4
clone size: -
D gene: -
CDR3 protein: CASSLEAGTGNTIYF
CDR3 DNA: TGTGCCAGCAGCTTGGAGGCGGGGACTGGAAACACCATATATTTT

J gene: TRBJ2-2
V gene: TRBV7-8
clone size: -
D gene: -
CDR3 protein: CASSLVQGGGELFF
CDR3 DNA: TGTGCCAGCAGCTTAGTACAGGGTGGCGGGGAGCTGTTTTTT

J gene: TRBJ2-1
V gene: TRBV9
clone size: -
D gene: -
CDR3 protein: CASSVIGQNYNEQFF
CDR3 DNA: TGTGCCAGCAGCGTAATCGGGCAGAACTACAATGAGCAGTTCTTC

J gene: TRBJ1-2
V gene: TRBV7-2
clone size: -
D gene: TRBD1
CDR3 protein: CASSLADRGNYGYTF
CDR3 DNA: TGTGCCAGCAGCTTAGCGGACAGGGGAAACTATGGCTACACCTTC

J gene: TRBJ1-3
V gene: TRBV5-1
clone size: -
D gene: TRBD1
CDR3 protein: CASSFTGGSGNTIYF
CDR3 DNA: TGCGCCAGCAGCTTTACAGGGGGCTCTGGAAACACCATATATTTT

J gene: TRBJ2-1
V gene: TRBV24-1
clone size: -
D gene: TRBD1
CDR3 protein: CATSDGQGGEQFF
CDR3 DNA: TGTGCCACCAGTGACGGACAGGGTGGTGAGCAGTTCTTC

J gene: TRBJ2-3
V gene: TRBV7-2
clone size: -
D gene: -
CDR3 protein: CASSLVAGRNTDTQYF
CDR3 DNA: TGTGCCAGCAGCTTAGTTGCAGGACGAAATACAGATACGCAGTATTTT